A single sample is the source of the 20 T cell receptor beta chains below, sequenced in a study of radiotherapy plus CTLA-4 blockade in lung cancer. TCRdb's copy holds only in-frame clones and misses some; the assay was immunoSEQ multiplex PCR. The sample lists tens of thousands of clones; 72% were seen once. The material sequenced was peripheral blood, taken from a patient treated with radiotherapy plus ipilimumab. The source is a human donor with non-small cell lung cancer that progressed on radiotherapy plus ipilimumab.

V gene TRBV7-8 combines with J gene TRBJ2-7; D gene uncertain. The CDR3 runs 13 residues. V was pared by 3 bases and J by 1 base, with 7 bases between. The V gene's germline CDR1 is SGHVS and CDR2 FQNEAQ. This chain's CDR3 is CASSFESSYEQYF. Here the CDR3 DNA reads TGTGCCAGCAGCTTTGAAAGTTCCTACGAGCAGTACTTC.

CDR3 coding DNA: TGTGCCAGCAGCTTAGAGGGGGGCCTTAATTCACCCCTCCACTTT. Its protein is CASSLEGGLNSPLHF. J is TRBJ1-6 and V is TRBV7-2, with D perhaps TRBD1 (6 bases). Germline CDR1 reads SGHTA; CDR2 reads FQGNSA. V lost 1 base and J lost 6, with 10 bases in between. The CDR3 extends over 15 amino acids.

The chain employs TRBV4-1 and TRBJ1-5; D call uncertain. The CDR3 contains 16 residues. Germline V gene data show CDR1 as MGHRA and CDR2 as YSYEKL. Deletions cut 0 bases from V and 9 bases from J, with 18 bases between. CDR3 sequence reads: CASSQDEGGFWGPQHF. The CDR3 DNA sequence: TGCGCCAGCAGCCAAGATGAGGGAGGTTTTTGGGGGCCCCAGCATTTT.

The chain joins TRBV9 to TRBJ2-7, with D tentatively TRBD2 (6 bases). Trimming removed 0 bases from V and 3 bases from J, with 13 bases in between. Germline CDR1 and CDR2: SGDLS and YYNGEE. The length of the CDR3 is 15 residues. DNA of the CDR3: TGTGCCAGCAGCGTAGCCCCCGGGAGCCACTACGAGCAGTACTTC. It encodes CASSVAPGSHYEQYF.

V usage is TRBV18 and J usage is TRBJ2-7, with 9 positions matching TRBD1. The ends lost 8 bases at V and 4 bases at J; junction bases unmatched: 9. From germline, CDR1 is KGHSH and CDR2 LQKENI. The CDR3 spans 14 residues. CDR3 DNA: TGTGCCAGCCCCCCCGGGACAGGGAATTACGAGCAGTACTTC. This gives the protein CASPPGTGNYEQYF.

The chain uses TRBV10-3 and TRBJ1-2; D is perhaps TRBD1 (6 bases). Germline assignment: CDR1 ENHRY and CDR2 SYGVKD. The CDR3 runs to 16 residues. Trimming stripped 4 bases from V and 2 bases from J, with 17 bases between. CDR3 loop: CAISAPSGGLNYGYTF. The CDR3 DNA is TGTGCCATCAGTGCTCCCTCCGGGGGGCTGAACTATGGCTACACCTTC.

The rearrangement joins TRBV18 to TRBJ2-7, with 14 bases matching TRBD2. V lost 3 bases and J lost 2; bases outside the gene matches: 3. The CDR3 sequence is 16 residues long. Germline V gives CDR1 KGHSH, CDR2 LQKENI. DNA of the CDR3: TGTGCCAGCTCACCGGGACTAGCGGGGGTAACCTACGAGCAGTACTTC. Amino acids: CASSPGLAGVTYEQYF.

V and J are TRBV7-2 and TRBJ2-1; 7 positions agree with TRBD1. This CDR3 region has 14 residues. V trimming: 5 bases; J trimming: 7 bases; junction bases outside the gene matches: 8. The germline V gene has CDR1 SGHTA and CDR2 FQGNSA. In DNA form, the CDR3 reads TGTGCCAGCAGCCAAGACAGGGTGGGGAATGAGCAGTTCTTC. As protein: CASSQDRVGNEQFF.

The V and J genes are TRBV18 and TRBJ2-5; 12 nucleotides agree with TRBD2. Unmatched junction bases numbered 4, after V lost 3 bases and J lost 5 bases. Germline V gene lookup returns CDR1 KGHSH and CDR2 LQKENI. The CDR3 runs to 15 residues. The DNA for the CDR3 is TGTGCCAGCTCACCTGCCGGGACTAGCGGGGAGACCCAGTACTTC. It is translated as CASSPAGTSGETQYF.

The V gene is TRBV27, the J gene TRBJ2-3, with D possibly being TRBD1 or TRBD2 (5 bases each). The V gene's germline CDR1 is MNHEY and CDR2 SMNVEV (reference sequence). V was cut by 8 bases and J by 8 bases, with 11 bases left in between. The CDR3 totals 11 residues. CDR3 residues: CASFSGGTQYF. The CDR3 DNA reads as TGTGCCAGCTTTTCTGGGGGTACGCAGTATTTT.

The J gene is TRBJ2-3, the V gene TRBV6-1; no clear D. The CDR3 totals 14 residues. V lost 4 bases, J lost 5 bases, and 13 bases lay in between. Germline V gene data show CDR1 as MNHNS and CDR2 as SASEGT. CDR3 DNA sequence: TGTGCCAGCAGTGGTCTGCTCTGGAAAGATACGCAGTATTTT. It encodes CASSGLLWKDTQYF.

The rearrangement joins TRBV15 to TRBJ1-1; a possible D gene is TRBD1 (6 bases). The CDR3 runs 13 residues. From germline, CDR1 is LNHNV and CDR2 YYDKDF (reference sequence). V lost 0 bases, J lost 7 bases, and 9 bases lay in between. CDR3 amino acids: CATSREWTVEAFF. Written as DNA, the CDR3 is TGTGCCACCAGCAGAGAGTGGACAGTTGAAGCTTTCTTT.

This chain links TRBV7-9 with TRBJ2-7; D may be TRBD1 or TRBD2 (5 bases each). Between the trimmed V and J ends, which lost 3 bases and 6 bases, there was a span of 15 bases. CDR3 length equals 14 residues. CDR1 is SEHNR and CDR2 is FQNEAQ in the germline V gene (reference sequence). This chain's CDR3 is CASSFTGQLFEQYF. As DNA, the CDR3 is TGTGCCAGCAGCTTCACGGGGCAGTTGTTCGAGCAGTACTTC.

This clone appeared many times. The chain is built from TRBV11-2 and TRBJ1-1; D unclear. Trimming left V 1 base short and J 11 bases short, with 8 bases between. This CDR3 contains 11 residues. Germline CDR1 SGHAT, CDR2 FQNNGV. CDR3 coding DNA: TGTGCCAGCAGCTTAGCTGGCTCCGCTTTCTTT. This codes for CASSLAGSAFF.

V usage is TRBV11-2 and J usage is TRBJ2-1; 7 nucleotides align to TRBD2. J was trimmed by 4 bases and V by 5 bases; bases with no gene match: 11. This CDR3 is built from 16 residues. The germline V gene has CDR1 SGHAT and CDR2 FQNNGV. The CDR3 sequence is CASSILAGETYNEQFF. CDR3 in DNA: TGTGCCAGCAGCATCCTGGCGGGAGAAACATACAATGAGCAGTTCTTC.

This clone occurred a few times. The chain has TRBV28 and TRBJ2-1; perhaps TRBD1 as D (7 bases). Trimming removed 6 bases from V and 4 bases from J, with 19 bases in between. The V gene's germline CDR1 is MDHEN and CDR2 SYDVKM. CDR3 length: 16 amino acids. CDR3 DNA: TGTGCCAGCAGCGGAGGGGGCGGGCCAGCGTACAATGAGCAGTTCTTC. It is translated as CASSGGGGPAYNEQFF.

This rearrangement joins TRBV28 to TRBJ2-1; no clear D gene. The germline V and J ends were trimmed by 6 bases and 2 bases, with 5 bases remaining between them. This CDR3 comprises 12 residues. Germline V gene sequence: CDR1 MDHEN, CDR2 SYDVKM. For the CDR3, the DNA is TGTGCCAGCAGCCTTCCCTACAATGAGCAGTTCTTC. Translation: CASSLPYNEQFF.

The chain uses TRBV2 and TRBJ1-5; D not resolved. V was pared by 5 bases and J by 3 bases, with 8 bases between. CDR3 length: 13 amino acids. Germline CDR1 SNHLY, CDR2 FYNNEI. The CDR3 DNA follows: TGTGCCAGCAGTTTATGGGCCAATCAGCCCCAGCATTTT. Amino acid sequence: CASSLWANQPQHF. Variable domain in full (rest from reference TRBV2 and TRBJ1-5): EPEVTQTPSHQVTQMGQEVILRCVPISNHLYFYWYRQILGQKVEFLVSFYNNEISEKSEIFDDQFSVERPDGSNFTLKIRSTKLEDSAMYFCASSLWANQPQHFGDGTRLSIL.

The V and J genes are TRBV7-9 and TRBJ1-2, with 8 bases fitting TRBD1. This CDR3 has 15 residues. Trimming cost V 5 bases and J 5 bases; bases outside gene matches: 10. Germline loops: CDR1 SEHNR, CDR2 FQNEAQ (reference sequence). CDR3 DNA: TGTGCCAGCAGCCCAGGGACAGGTTGGGAGTATGGCTACACCTTC. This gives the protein CASSPGTGWEYGYTF.

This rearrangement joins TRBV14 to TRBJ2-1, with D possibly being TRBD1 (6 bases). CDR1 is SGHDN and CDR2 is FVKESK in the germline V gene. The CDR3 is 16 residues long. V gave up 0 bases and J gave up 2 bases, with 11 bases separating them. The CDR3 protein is CASSQEWQGTYNEQFF. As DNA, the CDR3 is TGTGCCAGCAGCCAAGAATGGCAGGGGACCTACAATGAGCAGTTCTTC.